This T cell receptor beta chain was sequenced in a study of cytomegalovirus exposure and HLA in healthy donors. This clone was observed a handful of times. This CDR3 is also generated by other DNA sequences in the sample. Trimming removed 5 bases from V and 4 bases from J; junction bases left unmatched: 2. CDR3 length: 13 residues. In germline, CDR1 is SGHTA, CDR2 FQGTGA. The PCR was carried out with 60 Vbeta primers and 13 Jbeta primers. Profiling relied on immunoSEQ multiplex PCR, and the TCRdb table lists in-frame clones only, not all of them. The data show 100,000 to 150,000 clones, around 80% seen once.

The clonotype was recovered from a man aged 25 to 40 in good health and CMV-seronegative. V and J are TRBV7-3 and TRBJ2-7, with TRBD2 matching 10 bases. The source material was PBMCs. CDR3 amino acids: CASSPSGSYEQYF. In DNA form, the CDR3 reads TGTGCCAGCAGCCCTAGCGGGAGTTACGAGCAGTACTTC.